Listed below are T cell receptor beta chains from one sample, sequenced in a study of blood T cell repertoires in COVID-19. The data were produced by immunoSEQ multiplex PCR, yet TCRdb's version contains in-frame clones alone and is incomplete. Found here are 150,000 to 200,000 clones, around 73% of them singletons; the top ten hold 15% to 20%. Sequenced input: PBMCs or T cells enriched from blood (not recorded which). The source is a woman between 45 and 65 years old who had recovered from COVID-19. Each CDR3 is given without its conserved first and last residue. The order of the fields is V gene, clone size, D gene, J gene, CDR3 protein. D genes are given only for firm matches. Clone size is stated in some rows and not others, as once, few, many or a class when expanded.

V gene: TRBV6-6
clone size: .
D gene: TRBD1
J gene: TRBJ2-7
CDR3 protein: ASTRTGGVYEQY

V gene: TRBV15
clone size: .
D gene: .
J gene: TRBJ1-1
CDR3 protein: ATSRDRGATEAF

V gene: TRBV9
clone size: few
D gene: .
J gene: TRBJ2-3
CDR3 protein: ASSADDRTDTQY

V gene: TRBV29-1
clone size: .
D gene: .
J gene: TRBJ2-3
CDR3 protein: SVEEPSDTQY

V gene: TRBV21-1
clone size: once
D gene: .
J gene: TRBJ1-3
CDR3 protein: ASSKGGRRASGNTIY

V gene: TRBV5-4
clone size: .
D gene: .
J gene: TRBJ2-2
CDR3 protein: ASSLEGARLGELF

V gene: TRBV28
clone size: .
D gene: .
J gene: TRBJ1-2
CDR3 protein: ASSLAGYYGYT

V gene: TRBV7-9
clone size: once
D gene: .
J gene: TRBJ2-3
CDR3 protein: ASSLVSVSDTQY

V gene: TRBV15
clone size: .
D gene: .
J gene: TRBJ2-7
CDR3 protein: ATSRDWWLRTYFSYEQY

V gene: TRBV21-1
clone size: .
D gene: .
J gene: TRBJ1-5
CDR3 protein: ASSKSRGPPSDGPQH

V gene: TRBV10-3
clone size: .
D gene: .
J gene: TRBJ1-6
CDR3 protein: AIRREYNSPLH

V gene: TRBV7-6
clone size: .
D gene: .
J gene: TRBJ2-1
CDR3 protein: ASSLVSPRAFNEQF

V gene: TRBV5-8
clone size: .
D gene: TRBD1
J gene: TRBJ2-7
CDR3 protein: ASSLRAGGWEQY

V gene: TRBV7-3
clone size: .
D gene: TRBD2
J gene: TRBJ2-3
CDR3 protein: ASSLNPGGSTDTQY

V gene: TRBV6-5
clone size: once
D gene: TRBD2
J gene: TRBJ2-2
CDR3 protein: ASSPGLAGRGELF

V gene: TRBV19
clone size: .
D gene: .
J gene: TRBJ1-2
CDR3 protein: ASSISPGISSYT

V gene: TRBV27
clone size: .
D gene: .
J gene: TRBJ2-3
CDR3 protein: ASSFFPTDTQY

V gene: TRBV18
clone size: .
D gene: TRBD1
J gene: TRBJ1-1
CDR3 protein: ASSQGQENTEAF

V gene: TRBV6-5
clone size: .
D gene: TRBD1
J gene: TRBJ1-2
CDR3 protein: ASSLGQQGYNYGYT

V gene: TRBV7-6
clone size: .
D gene: TRBD2
J gene: TRBJ2-1
CDR3 protein: ASSMRTSGSSYNEQF

V gene: TRBV20-1
clone size: few
D gene: TRBD2
J gene: TRBJ2-7
CDR3 protein: SASPLAGETFLRGQY

V gene: TRBV5-5
clone size: .
D gene: .
J gene: TRBJ2-5
CDR3 protein: ASSPRDMGETQY

V gene: TRBV7-2
clone size: .
D gene: .
J gene: TRBJ2-5
CDR3 protein: ASSVGPRETQY

V gene: TRBV18
clone size: .
D gene: .
J gene: TRBJ1-6
CDR3 protein: ASSPLPDSNSPLH

V gene: TRBV28
clone size: .
D gene: .
J gene: TRBJ1-3
CDR3 protein: ASSDLGSGNTIY

V gene: TRBV19
clone size: .
D gene: TRBD2
J gene: TRBJ2-5
CDR3 protein: ASSISPLAGGLETQY

V gene: TRBV19
clone size: .
D gene: .
J gene: TRBJ1-2
CDR3 protein: ASGLGGTNYGYT

V gene: TRBV10-1
clone size: .
D gene: .
J gene: TRBJ1-2
CDR3 protein: ARDMDSDYGYT

V gene: TRBV27
clone size: .
D gene: .
J gene: TRBJ2-3
CDR3 protein: ASSHIRTDTQY

V gene: TRBV7-7
clone size: .
D gene: TRBD2
J gene: TRBJ2-5
CDR3 protein: ASSSGLAGRKTQY

V gene: TRBV10-3
clone size: few
D gene: .
J gene: TRBJ1-5
CDR3 protein: AISHQTQNQPQH

V gene: TRBV5-1
clone size: .
D gene: TRBD1
J gene: TRBJ2-1
CDR3 protein: ASQGAASTYNEQF

V gene: TRBV12-3/TRBV12-4
clone size: .
D gene: .
J gene: TRBJ2-5
CDR3 protein: ASSLTGETQY

V gene: TRBV11-2
clone size: .
D gene: TRBD2
J gene: TRBJ2-1
CDR3 protein: ASSLVAGVGNEQF

V gene: TRBV19
clone size: .
D gene: TRBD2
J gene: TRBJ2-1
CDR3 protein: ASSMGGEGYYNEQF

V gene: TRBV7-9
clone size: .
D gene: TRBD1
J gene: TRBJ1-3
CDR3 protein: ASSSLAGQGQGNTIY

V gene: TRBV19
clone size: .
D gene: TRBD2
J gene: TRBJ2-1
CDR3 protein: ASSIGRTSGRGGEQF

V gene: TRBV5-8
clone size: .
D gene: TRBD1
J gene: TRBJ2-4
CDR3 protein: ASSLGQGDIQY

V gene: TRBV7-3
clone size: .
D gene: TRBD2
J gene: TRBJ2-2
CDR3 protein: ASRLAGGSGELF

V gene: TRBV19
clone size: .
D gene: TRBD2
J gene: TRBJ2-6
CDR3 protein: ASSTRGGGTLSGANVLT

V gene: TRBV30
clone size: .
D gene: TRBD1
J gene: TRBJ1-1
CDR3 protein: AWTKPLRGPVTEAF

V gene: TRBV6-4
clone size: .
D gene: TRBD1
J gene: TRBJ1-5
CDR3 protein: ASSSDRDQPQH

V gene: TRBV28
clone size: .
D gene: TRBD1
J gene: TRBJ1-2
CDR3 protein: ATAGYQGQGDYGYT

V gene: TRBV5-8
clone size: .
D gene: .
J gene: TRBJ1-1
CDR3 protein: ASGQGLSTEAF